Shown below are 20 T cell receptor beta chains from a single sample sequenced in a study of spatial heterogeneity in lung cancer. TCRdb fed the 5' RACE reads into MiXCR, producing one record per CDR3 protein. Here the sample spans more than 9,500 distinct CDR3 sequences, about 15% being singletons. Regarding time point: sample taken at primary tumor resection. Unsorted whole RNA samples from tumor, nontumor lung or frozen PBMC were sequenced. The sequences come from PBMCs, collected at surgery. The receptor source for this set is a male donor with early-stage non-small cell lung cancer.

This clonotype was counted ten times or more. The chain uses TRBV28 and TRBJ2-5; D gene unclear. The CDR3 contains 13 residues. The V end was cut by 3 bases, the J end by 0 bases, with 5 bases between. Germline V gene sequence: CDR1 MDHEN, CDR2 SYDVKM. The CDR3 DNA reads TGTGCCAGCAGTTTGGTAAACCAAGAGACCCAGTACTTC. Protein product: CASSLVNQETQYF.

This chain joins TRBV29-1 and TRBJ1-4; no reliable D call. The CDR3 sequence is 14 residues long. V shed 5 bases and J shed 4 bases, with 14 bases lying between them. Per the germline V gene, CDR1 is SQVTM and CDR2 is ANQGSEA. The CDR3 DNA sequence: TGCAGCGTTTCATCACGGGATAGTAATGAAAAACTGTTTTTT. This encodes CSVSSRDSNEKLFF.

This clonotype was seen ten or more times. The chain recombines TRBV7-2 with TRBJ2-3; D perhaps matches TRBD1 (6 bases). The V end was cut by 1 base, the J end by 1 base, with 9 bases between. This CDR3 is 15 amino acids long. Germline V gives CDR1 SGHTA, CDR2 FQGNSA. CDR3 residues: CASSLGGPGTDTQYF. The CDR3 coding sequence is TGTGCCAGCAGCTTAGGGGGGCCTGGCACAGATACGCAGTATTTT. Together with reference TRBV7-2 and TRBJ2-3, the CDR3 gives the full variable domain: GAGVSQSPSNKVTEKGKDVELRCDPISGHTALYWYRQSLGQGLEFLIYFQGNSAPDKSGLPSDRFSAERTGGSVSTLTIQRTQQEDSAVYLCASSLGGPGTDTQYFGPGTRLTVL.

This clonotype came up many times. The rearrangement uses TRBV18 and TRBJ2-7, with 13 nucleotides matching TRBD2. CDR3 length equals 16 residues. The V segment lost 6 bases and the J segment 0 bases; nucleotides outside the gene matches: 5. Germline CDR1 and CDR2: KGHSH and LQKENI. The CDR3 bases are TGTGCCAGCTCTCGAGGGACTAGCGGGACCTCCTACGAGCAGTACTTC. Amino acids: CASSRGTSGTSYEQYF.

Judged by abundance, this clonotype is medium-sized. This chain uses TRBV7-2 with TRBJ2-1; D is undetermined. V lost 0 bases to trimming and J lost 7 bases, with 16 bases between them. CDR1 is SGHTA and CDR2 is FQGNSA in the germline V gene. The CDR3 is 16 amino acids. CDR3 amino acids: CASSLASDPFRNEQFF. The CDR3 DNA reads TGTGCCAGCAGCTTAGCGTCCGACCCTTTTAGGAATGAGCAGTTCTTC.

The J gene is TRBJ2-7, the V gene TRBV14; no reliable D call. Germline V lookup: CDR1 SGHDN, CDR2 FVKESK. V lost 6 bases and J 0 bases, leaving 15 bases between the germline ends. The CDR3 totals 15 residues. CDR3 protein: CASSSAPPSSYEQYF. CDR3 DNA sequence: TGTGCCAGCAGTTCCGCACCCCCGAGCTCCTACGAGCAGTACTTC.

V usage is TRBV20-1 and J usage is TRBJ1-2; TRBD1 matches 8 bases. The V segment lost 5 bases and the J segment 5 bases; nucleotides outside the gene matches: 13. The CDR3 loop spans 15 amino acids. Germline V gene sequence: CDR1 DFQATT, CDR2 SNEGSKA (reference sequence). For the CDR3, the DNA is TGCAGTGCTGCGGACAGGGATAGTTCCCTATATGGCTACACCTTC. As protein: CSAADRDSSLYGYTF.

This clonotype appeared many times. This chain uses TRBV20-1 with TRBJ2-5; 10 bases map to TRBD2. This CDR3 is built from 16 residues. The V gene's germline CDR1 is DFQATT and CDR2 SNEGSKA (reference sequence). V lost 0 bases and J lost 3; bases outside the gene matches: 7. The CDR3 here is CSARDFRLAGEETQYF. DNA of the CDR3: TGCAGTGCTAGAGATTTCAGACTAGCGGGCGAAGAGACCCAGTACTTC.

As regards this clonotype: A read error is possible here, since a much larger clone lies one base away. The chain combines TRBV2 with TRBJ2-3, with D uncertain. Germline-derived CDR1 and CDR2 are SNHLY and FYNNEI. The V end was cut by 5 bases, the J end by 2 bases, with 8 bases between. The CDR3 extends over 13 amino acids. This CDR3 is CASSRTHTDTQYF. The CDR3 DNA sequence: TGTGCCAGCAGTAGGACCCACACAGATACGCAGTATTTT.

J is TRBJ2-6 and V is TRBV5-1; no clear D gene. The CDR3 is made up of 13 amino acids. The V end lost 1 base, the J end lost 4 bases, and 3 bases lay between the germline ends. The germline V gene encodes CDR1 SGHRS and CDR2 YFSETQ. For the CDR3, the DNA is TGCGCCAGCAGCTTGACCGGGGCCAACGTCCTGACTTTC. Translating it yields CASSLTGANVLTF. The whole variable domain, remainder taken from reference TRBV5-1 and TRBJ2-6, is KAGVTQTPRYLIKTRGQQVTLSCSPISGHRSVSWYQQTPGQGLQFLFEYFSETQRNKGNFPGRFSGRQFSNSRSEMNVSTLELGDSALYLCASSLTGANVLTFGAGSRLTVL.

This clonotype has ten or more counts. The rearrangement uses TRBV13 and TRBJ1-5; D might be TRBD1 (5 bases). This CDR3 contains 13 residues. Between the trimmed V and J ends, which lost 5 bases and 5 bases, there was a span of 10 bases. Germline lookup yields CDR1 PRHDT and CDR2 FYEKMQ (reference sequence). The CDR3 here is CASSQRGDQPQHF. CDR3 nucleotides: TGTGCCAGCAGCCAAAGGGGTGATCAGCCCCAGCATTTT.

This clonotype has a count of ten or more. V and J are TRBV20-1 and TRBJ1-4; 9 bases match TRBD1. With V trimmed by 4 bases and J by 7 bases, 4 bases remained unmatched. The CDR3 is 13 residues long. Germline assignment: CDR1 DFQATT and CDR2 SNEGSKA (reference sequence). CDR3 sequence: CSATYRGLEKLFF. The CDR3 DNA reads TGCAGTGCTACCTACAGGGGGCTTGAAAAACTGTTTTTT.

The chain has TRBV14 and TRBJ2-2, with D unresolved. Per the germline V gene, CDR1 is SGHDN and CDR2 is FVKESK. V gave up 2 bases and J gave up 6 bases, with 1 base separating them. CDR3 length: 11 residues. CDR3 in amino acids: CASSQSGELFF. As DNA, the CDR3 is TGTGCCAGCAGCCAATCCGGGGAGCTGTTTTTT.

V usage is TRBV2 and J usage is TRBJ2-5, with 9 bases fitting TRBD2. This CDR3 region has 13 residues. Trimming at V came to 3 bases and at J to 4 bases, leaving 0 bases not matched to a gene. The germline V gene encodes CDR1 SNHLY and CDR2 FYNNEI. The CDR3 nucleotides read TGTGCCAGCAGTGAGACTAGCGGAGAGACCCAGTACTTC. Translation gives CASSETSGETQYF.

The chain recombines TRBV19 with TRBJ1-2; 8 bases align to TRBD1. CDR1 is LNHDA and CDR2 is SQIVND in the germline V gene (reference sequence). The V and J ends lost 7 bases and 4 bases, in that order; junction bases with no gene match: 14. This CDR3 is 16 amino acids long. The CDR3 loop is CASIGQGLQATYGYTF. In DNA, the CDR3 is TGTGCCAGTATTGGACAGGGACTTCAAGCGACCTATGGCTACACCTTC.

The V and J genes are TRBV2 and TRBJ1-5; D gene ambiguous. V was trimmed by 7 bases and J by 2 bases, leaving 9 bases between them. The CDR3 length is 13 residues. Per the germline V gene, CDR1 is SNHLY and CDR2 is FYNNEI. The CDR3 is CASNPNGNQPQHF. CDR3 sequence (DNA): TGTGCCAGCAATCCAAATGGCAATCAGCCCCAGCATTTT.

The V call is TRBV28, the J call TRBJ1-1; D is unresolved. Per germline, CDR1 MDHEN and CDR2 SYDVKM. The CDR3 is 15 residues long. Trimming shortened V by 7 bases and J by 7 bases, and 22 bases separated the two germline ends. The CDR3 coding sequence is TGTGCCAGCATCCCCCACGGCACGGCGGACGTTGAAGCTTTCTTT. Protein sequence: CASIPHGTADVEAFF.

The chain has TRBV7-9 and TRBJ2-1, with TRBD2 matching 10 bases. The CDR3 totals 15 residues. Germline loops: CDR1 SEHNR, CDR2 FQNEAQ (reference sequence). With V trimmed by 6 bases and J by 4 bases, 6 bases remained unmatched. The CDR3 DNA reads as TGTGCCAGCAGAAGTACTAGCGGGACATACAATGAGCAGTTCTTC. Amino acids: CASRSTSGTYNEQFF.

The chain has TRBV25-1 and TRBJ1-1, with a tentative D call TRBD1 (6 bases). Germline V gene lookup returns CDR1 MGHDK and CDR2 SYGVNS. The CDR3 length is 20 residues. Here the CDR3 DNA reads TGTGGTGCTGATAAATTTCAGGGGACCCATTACCAGACTTTGAACACTGAAGCTTTCTTT. Translation: CGADKFQGTHYQTLNTEAFF.

This clonotype was picked up many times. CDR3 loop: CASSVARTGVNYGYTF. CDR3 sequence (DNA): TGTGCCAGCAGCGTGGCTCGGACAGGGGTTAACTATGGCTACACCTTC. The rearrangement uses TRBV9 and TRBJ1-2, with 9 bases identical to TRBD1. The CDR3 totals 16 residues. Trimming at V came to 2 bases and at J to 1 base, leaving 6 bases not matched to a gene. Germline lookup yields CDR1 SGDLS and CDR2 YYNGEE. The whole variable domain, filled in from reference TRBV9 and TRBJ1-2, reads DSGVTQTPKHLITATGQRVTLRCSPRSGDLSVYWYQQSLDQGLQFLIQYYNGEERAKGNILERFSAQQFPDLHSELNLSSLELGDSALYFCASSVARTGVNYGYTFGSGTRLTVV.